Listed below are T cell receptor beta chains from one sample, sequenced in a study of T cell repertoires in cytomegalovirus infection. These receptors have no identified antigens. MiXCR was run by TCRdb on the reads, yielding one entry per CDR3 protein. The sample has approximately 730,000 distinct CDR3 sequences; just under 30% are singletons. Here the sequenced sample was cultured CD8+ T cells from PBMCs, taken from culture after CMV antigen stimulation. Receptors originate from a human donor in good health (CMV status not recorded). Some clones in this sample may be carry-over from other donors' samples. CDR3s leave out the opening cysteine and the closing phenylalanine or tryptophan. D genes are given only for firm matches.

D gene	V gene	J gene	CDR3 protein
.	TRBV20-1	TRBJ2-2	SARGTNTGELF
TRBD2	TRBV12-3/TRBV12-4	TRBJ2-5	ASSFIAGGQETQY
.	TRBV19	TRBJ1-5	ASSKNRNQPQH
TRBD1	TRBV28	TRBJ1-5	ASSFSRGLGGNQPQH
.	TRBV20-1	TRBJ2-7	SAREGGSYEQY
TRBD2	TRBV2	TRBJ2-2	ASYRPSGTGELF
.	TRBV5-1	TRBJ1-1	ASRYNMNTEAF
TRBD1	TRBV5-1	TRBJ2-1	ASTAGTGGGDEQF
.	TRBV16	TRBJ1-1	ASNRRGGGNTEAF
.	TRBV15	TRBJ2-1	ATSRKSGVFPYNEQF
.	TRBV4-1	TRBJ2-1	ASSQRLARSYNEQF
.	TRBV7-6	TRBJ2-2	ASSLGDTLGTGELF
.	TRBV19	TRBJ1-5	ASSINLGGQPQH
TRBD1	TRBV19	TRBJ1-5	ASSTPGTGQPQH
.	TRBV29-1	TRBJ2-2	SVEDGGPINTGELF
.	TRBV4-1	TRBJ1-5	ASRKEMDQGRENQPQH
TRBD1	TRBV3-1	TRBJ1-1	ASTQGTGGAWTEAF
.	TRBV7-6	TRBJ2-2	ASSLGTGTGELF
TRBD1	TRBV13	TRBJ2-7	ASRFGTGGEQY
.	TRBV24-1	TRBJ2-3	ATSDWGHTQY
TRBD1	TRBV20-1	TRBJ1-6	SARGDRELTLH
TRBD1	TRBV12-3/TRBV12-4	TRBJ2-1	ASSSGTGGGHEQF
.	TRBV5-1	TRBJ1-6	ASSPRKGGDSPLH
.	TRBV4-1	TRBJ1-2	ASSPYGRILDGYT
.	TRBV7-6	TRBJ2-1	ASSLAARGRPPNEQF
TRBD1	TRBV20-1	TRBJ1-1	SAYPGQGGEAF